What follows are 18 T cell receptor beta chains derived from one specimen sequenced in a study of T cell repertoires in cytomegalovirus infection. TCRdb processed the reads anew with MiXCR; each CDR3 protein has one entry. Here the sample spans 740,000 or so distinct CDR3 sequences, roughly 36% being singletons. Sequencing was performed on PBMCs. These TCRs come from a human donor in good health (CMV status not recorded). Some clones in this sample may be carry-over from other donors' samples.

The V and J genes are TRBV7-3 and TRBJ2-3, with D tentatively TRBD2 (6 bases). This CDR3 has 13 amino acids. V was cut by 8 bases and J by 4 bases, with 13 bases left in between. From germline, CDR1 is SGHTA and CDR2 FQGTGA. The CDR3 DNA is TGTGCCAGCGCTGTGGGCGGGGCAGATACGCAGTATTTT. Translated: CASAVGGADTQYF.

This clonotype turned up a few times. The chain uses TRBV7-8 and TRBJ1-5; TRBD1 matches at 9 bases. The length of the CDR3 is 18 residues. The V gene's germline CDR1 is SGHVS and CDR2 FQNEAQ. V trimming: 4 bases; J trimming: 0 bases; junction bases outside the gene matches: 10. The CDR3 sequence is CASSSHRDRANSNQPQHF. The CDR3 DNA follows: TGTGCCAGCAGCTCCCACCGGGACAGGGCGAATAGCAATCAGCCCCAGCATTTT.

This rearrangement joins TRBV6-5 to TRBJ2-3; D possibly uses TRBD1 or TRBD2 (5 bases each). The CDR3 has 15 residues. The germline V gene has CDR1 MNHEY and CDR2 SVGAGI. Trimming shortened V by 5 bases and J by 1 base, and 13 bases separated the two germline ends. The CDR3 spells CASSGDPRGTDTQYF. CDR3 nucleotide sequence: TGTGCCAGCAGTGGGGACCCCCGGGGCACAGATACGCAGTATTTT.

A few counts support this clonotype. The chain is built from TRBV7-8 and TRBJ1-6; D might be TRBD1 (6 bases). Germline V CDR1 and CDR2: SGHVS, FQNEAQ. Deletions cut 1 base from V and 9 bases from J, with 10 bases between. The CDR3 length is 14 residues. CDR3 amino acids: CASSLEGDASPLHF. The CDR3 DNA sequence: TGTGCCAGCAGCTTAGAGGGGGATGCTTCACCCCTCCACTTT.

The table lists this clonotype with a few counts. The gene calls are TRBV19 and TRBJ1-1; D ambiguous. CDR1 and CDR2 (germline): LNHDA, SQIVND (reference sequence). Trimming stripped 1 base from V and 6 bases from J, with 9 bases between. The CDR3 is 13 residues long. The CDR3 DNA reads TGTGCCAGTAGTATAGCTAGCCGATCTGAAGCTTTCTTT. Translating it yields CASSIASRSEAFF. Variable domain in full (rest from reference TRBV19 and TRBJ1-1): DGGITQSPKYLFRKEGQNVTLSCEQNLNHDAMYWYRQDPGQGLRLIYYSQIVNDFQKGDIAEGYSVSREKKESFPLTVTSAQKNPTAFYLCASSIASRSEAFFGQGTRLTVV.

This chain joins TRBV5-5 and TRBJ1-4; tentative D call: TRBD1 (5 bases). The CDR3 sequence is 15 residues long. CDR1 is SGHKS and CDR2 is YYEKEE in the germline V gene (reference sequence). V was cut by 4 bases and J by 5 bases, with 15 bases left in between. CDR3 protein: CASSQDGQDNEKLFF. In DNA, the CDR3 is TGTGCCAGCAGCCAGGACGGACAAGACAATGAAAAACTGTTTTTT.

The J gene is TRBJ2-3, the V gene TRBV6-5, with 11 bases lining up with TRBD1. With V trimmed by 2 bases and J by 2 bases, 6 bases remained unmatched. Germline V CDR1 and CDR2: MNHEY, SVGAGI. This CDR3 contains 17 residues. In nucleotides, the CDR3 is TGTGCCAGCAGTTACCGCGGGACAGGGGGTTCCACAGATACGCAGTATTTT. It specifies CASSYRGTGGSTDTQYF.

The chain is built from TRBV6-1 and TRBJ2-3, with D perhaps matching TRBD1 (7 bases). Trimming removed 5 bases at V and 2 bases at J, with 20 bases between. This CDR3 is built from 17 residues. Germline V gives CDR1 MNHNS, CDR2 SASEGT. CDR3 coding DNA: TGTGCCAGCAGTTACCGGGGGTATGACAGGGACACAGATACGCAGTATTTT. Amino acids: CASSYRGYDRDTDTQYF.

The chain employs TRBV12-5 and TRBJ1-5, with D unresolved. Germline CDR1 is LGHNT and CDR2 is FRNRAP. V lost 7 bases, J lost 0 bases, and 22 bases lay in between. The CDR3 consists of 18 residues. The CDR3 nucleotides read TGTGCTAGTGTGATGTGCTGCCCCAGGTTCCATAGCAATCAGCCCCAGCATTTT. It specifies CASVMCCPRFHSNQPQHF.

A word on this clonotype: A read error is possible here, since a much larger clone lies one base away. The rearrangement joins TRBV7-2 to TRBJ2-1, with D possibly TRBD1 on 5 matching bases. V shed 4 bases and J shed 10 bases, with 14 bases lying between them. This CDR3 contains 13 residues. The germline CDR1 and CDR2 sequences are SGHTA and FQGNSA. The CDR3 is CASSSVRSGEQFF. DNA for the CDR3: TGTGCCAGCAGCTCAGTTCGGTCAGGGGAGCAGTTCTTC.

This chain connects TRBV15 to TRBJ2-1; no clear D. Trimming stripped 4 bases from V and 3 bases from J, with 7 bases between. This CDR3 is built from 13 residues. The germline gives CDR1 LNHNV, CDR2 YYDKDF (reference sequence). CDR3 residues: CATSNSDYNEQFF. CDR3 DNA: TGTGCCACCAGCAATTCCGACTACAATGAGCAGTTCTTC.

Concerning this clonotype itself: One end of the junction varies from germline; a read error may be responsible. The chain combines TRBV4-1 with TRBJ2-7; 11 nucleotides agree with TRBD2. The CDR3 is 16 residues long. The germline CDR1 and CDR2 sequences are MGHRA and YSYEKL. CDR3 region: CASSQVTSGRSYEQYF. CDR3 in DNA: TGTGCCAGCAGCCAAGTCACTAGCGGGAGAAGTTACGAGCAGTACTTC.

This clonotype occurred a few times. The rearrangement links TRBV5-4 to TRBJ2-2; D is unresolved. CDR3 size: 13 residues. Germline CDR1 is SGHNT and CDR2 is YYREEE (reference sequence). V gave up 2 bases and J gave up 8 bases, with 10 bases separating them. CDR3 sequence reads: CASSFGEWGELFF. The CDR3 nucleotides are TGTGCCAGCAGCTTTGGGGAATGGGGGGAGCTGTTTTTT.

This clonotype appeared many times. V is TRBV7-2 and J is TRBJ1-5; D is perhaps TRBD1 (5 bases). The V and J ends lost 5 bases and 4 bases respectively, with 9 bases between them. CDR1 and CDR2 from the germline V gene are SGHTA and FQGNSA. The length of the CDR3 is 13 residues. The CDR3 loop is CASSVQGNQPQHF. The CDR3 DNA sequence: TGTGCCAGCAGCGTTCAGGGAAATCAGCCCCAGCATTTT.

In its sample, this clonotype was seen once. The junction and the germline gene differ at one end; a read error may be behind it. J is TRBJ2-2 and V is TRBV7-2, with D possibly TRBD1 on 8 matching bases. Germline V lookup: CDR1 SGHTA, CDR2 FQGNSA. The length of the CDR3 is 15 residues. CDR3 protein: CASRAQGGNTGELWF. CDR3 in DNA: TGTGCCAGCAGGGCACAGGGGGGGAACACCGGGGAGCTGTGGTTT. The entire variable domain, with the rest obtained from reference TRBV7-2 and TRBJ2-2, is as follows: GAGVSQSPSNKVTEKGKDVELRCDPISGHTALYWYRQSLGQGLEFLIYFQGNSAPDKSGLPSDRFSAERTGGSVSTLTIQRTQQEDSAVYLCASRAQGGNTGELWFGEGSRLTVL.

The chain has TRBV6-8 and TRBJ2-7; unclear D gene. Germline loops: CDR1 MNHGY, CDR2 SAAAGT. Between the trimmed V and J ends, which lost 2 bases and 0 bases, there was a span of 14 bases. The CDR3 extends over 16 amino acids. CDR3 bases: TGTGCCAGCAGTTACAAACGCGGACCGGGCTCCTACGAGCAGTACTTC. This gives the protein CASSYKRGPGSYEQYF.

The sample holds a few counts of this clonotype. V gene TRBV14 combines with J gene TRBJ1-4, with D uncertain. Trimming took off 4 bases at V and 0 bases at J, with 12 bases between the two ends. The CDR3 runs to 16 residues. CDR1 is SGHDN, CDR2 FVKESK, per germline. The CDR3 is CASSPGPAPTNEKLFF. CDR3 nucleotide sequence: TGTGCCAGCAGCCCAGGCCCAGCTCCAACTAATGAAAAACTGTTTTTT.

This rearrangement joins TRBV28 to TRBJ2-7; TRBD1 agrees at 7 bases. The germline V gene has CDR1 MDHEN and CDR2 SYDVKM. This CDR3 has 15 amino acids. The V segment lost 2 bases and the J segment 3 bases; nucleotides outside the gene matches: 7. This chain's CDR3 is CASSLGPGDSYEQYF. The DNA of the CDR3 is TGTGCCAGCAGTTTAGGACCCGGGGACAGCTACGAGCAGTACTTC.